These 9 T cell receptor beta chains were sequenced from one sample in a study of blood T cells in healthy people across ages. Then a second PCR, running roughly 7 to 11 cycles, was carried out with a sample-barcoded 5' primer and a J-beta primer mix. TCRdb reprocessed the 5' RACE reads with MiXCR, giving one entry per CDR3 protein. The sample has fewer than 900,000 distinct CDR3 sequences; about 34% are singletons. The specimen was blood. These receptors came from a man between 18 and 29 years old in good health.

Concerning this clonotype: Possible read error: a much larger clone is one base away. The genes are TRBV6-2 or TRBV6-3 and TRBJ2-3; TRBD2 matches at 8 bases. The CDR3 runs to 15 residues. Germline values: CDR1 MNHEY, CDR2 SVGEGT. The CDR3 DNA follows: TGTACCAGCAGTCCGGGGGGGAGTTCCACAGATACGCAGTATTTT. Its protein product is CTSSPGGSSTDTQYF.

The gene calls are TRBV4-1 and TRBJ2-2; D not resolved. This CDR3 has 16 residues. V was clipped by 6 bases and J by 2 bases, with 16 bases between them. The germline V gene encodes CDR1 MGHRA and CDR2 YSYEKL. Here the CDR3 reads CASSPRPGDNTGELFF. The CDR3, as DNA: TGCGCCAGCAGTCCGAGGCCAGGCGATAACACCGGGGAGCTGTTTTTT.

The chain combines TRBV15 with TRBJ2-1; the D gene could be TRBD1 or TRBD2 (6 bases each). CDR3 size: 11 residues. The V end lost 9 bases, the J end lost 7 bases, and 10 bases lay between the germline ends. The germline V gene has CDR1 LNHNV and CDR2 YYDKDF (reference sequence). Here the CDR3 reads CATRRGNEQFF. CDR3 sequence (DNA): TGTGCCACAAGGAGGGGGAATGAGCAGTTCTTC.

This chain connects TRBV4-3 to TRBJ2-1, with D hard to call. The germline V gene has CDR1 LGHNA and CDR2 YSLEER. The CDR3 extends over 14 amino acids. V was clipped by 2 bases and J by 4 bases, with 9 bases between them. The CDR3 region is CASSQYAQYNEQFF. The CDR3 nucleotides are TGCGCCAGCAGCCAATACGCTCAATACAATGAGCAGTTCTTC.

The chain uses TRBV7-2 and TRBJ1-2, with TRBD1 as a possible D gene (6 bases). Germline CDR1 SGHTA, CDR2 FQGNSA. The CDR3 runs to 15 residues. Trimming left V 5 bases short and J 0 bases short, with 13 bases between. CDR3 DNA: TGTGCCAGCAGCCATTACGGACAGACTAACTATGGCTACACCTTC. Amino acids: CASSHYGQTNYGYTF.

This clonotype was observed many times. This chain links TRBV3-1 with TRBJ2-7; 9 bases match TRBD1. CDR1 and CDR2 (germline): LGHDT, YNNKEL (reference sequence). The CDR3 sequence is 15 residues long. V trimming: 1 base; J trimming: 2 bases; junction bases outside the gene matches: 3. The CDR3 region is CASSQAGQGPYEQYF. The CDR3 coding sequence is TGTGCCAGCAGCCAAGCGGGACAGGGCCCCTACGAGCAGTACTTC.

This clonotype was seen many times. The chain combines TRBV5-1 with TRBJ2-5; D gene unclear. This CDR3 is 13 amino acids long. V was shortened by 1 base and J by 5 bases, with 9 bases between the two germline ends. Germline CDR1 and CDR2: SGHRS and YFSETQ. The CDR3 bases are TGCGCCAGCAGCTTGAGAGAGGTGGAGACCCAGTACTTC. The encoded protein is CASSLREVETQYF. Supplemented by reference TRBV5-1 and TRBJ2-5, the full variable domain reads KAGVTQTPRYLIKTRGQQVTLSCSPISGHRSVSWYQQTPGQGLQFLFEYFSETQRNKGNFPGRFSGRQFSNSRSEMNVSTLELGDSALYLCASSLREVETQYFGPGTRLLVL.

With regard to this clonotype: A much larger clone sits a single nucleotide away, making a read error possible. The rearrangement uses TRBV20-1 and TRBJ2-7; 10 positions match TRBD1. Germline trimming cut 5 bases from V and 7 bases from J; bases unmatched to any gene: 11. Germline values: CDR1 DFQATT, CDR2 SNEGSKA (reference sequence). The CDR3 spans 14 residues. DNA for the CDR3: TGCAGTGCTCCTGGGGGACAGGGGACCAATGAGCAGTACTTC. It is translated as CSAPGGQGTNEQYF.

The chain is built from TRBV12-3 or TRBV12-4 and TRBJ1-3, with D possibly TRBD1 on 5 matching bases. The CDR3 totals 14 residues. V was pared by 5 bases and J by 3 bases, with 11 bases between. CDR3 sequence: CASSGAGLGNTIYF. Here the CDR3 DNA reads TGTGCCAGCAGTGGGGCAGGGCTTGGAAACACCATATATTTT.